This record concerns one T cell receptor (beta chain) sequence. The data originate from a study of shared clonotypes between healthy human individuals. This table comes from immunoSEQ multiplex PCR, and its TCRdb copy is limited to in-frame clones, with some not included. Of about 1 million clones in the sample, 65% to 75% were seen once. Germline V gene lookup returns CDR1 KGHSH and CDR2 LQKENI. The V end lost 3 bases, the J end lost 1 base, and 21 bases lay between the germline ends. The CDR3 spans 18 residues. The chain uses TRBV18 and TRBJ1-2; D is possibly TRBD1 (5 bases). The receptor's source is a man aged 18 to 30 in good health. Material: memory CD4+ T cells sorted from blood. Subset given: CD45RA-negative fraction. In DNA form, the CDR3 reads TGTGCCAGCTCACCGGTTGACGCTCCGGGGACTAGTAACTATGGCTACACCTTC. Its protein product is CASSPVDAPGTSNYGYTF.